Below, 17 T cell receptor beta chains from the same sample are listed, as sequenced in a study of blood T cell repertoires in COVID-19. Profiled with immunoSEQ multiplex PCR; TCRdb holds only in-frame clones, not every one. The sample records about 130,000 clones, more than 80% being singletons. The sequenced material came from peripheral blood. The receptor source for this set is a woman aged 55 to 70 with acute or convalescent COVID-19.

Comments on this clone: This is likely a read error, given that the CDR3 carries no conserved phenylalanine or tryptophan at its end. No DNA is shown, since the ends of the CDR3 on it are uncertain; the CDR3 is the one TCRdb lists. The chain carries TRBV6-5 and TRBJ1-1; the table's D gene call, TRBD1, was not cross checked with the DNA. The CDR3 spans 13 residues, counting both ends. Germline V lookup: CDR1 MNHEY, CDR2 SVGAGI. The CDR3 loop is CASSNLRWGLYSL.

This rearrangement joins TRBV12-3 or TRBV12-4 to TRBJ1-1; D unclear. V dropped 5 bases and J dropped 11 bases, with 18 bases sitting between them. The CDR3 spans 13 residues. This CDR3 reads CASSQLQSEAAFF. The CDR3, as DNA: TGTGCCAGCAGTCAGTTGCAGTCTGAGGCGGCTTTCTTT.

This chain joins TRBV4-2 and TRBJ2-2, with 16 positions matching TRBD2. The CDR3 covers 17 residues. The germline CDR1 and CDR2 sequences are LGHNA and YNFKEQ. V trimming: 4 bases; J trimming: 6 bases; junction bases outside the gene matches: 5. CDR3 region: CASSPTGLAGGAGELFF. CDR3 sequence (DNA): TGTGCCAGCAGCCCTACGGGACTAGCGGGGGGGGCCGGGGAGCTGTTTTTT.

A note on this clone: One end of the junction fails to match germline, which may point to a read error. The V and J genes are TRBV9 and TRBJ2-3, with 7 positions matching TRBD2. Germline CDR1 SGDLS, CDR2 YYNGEE. This CDR3 is built from 16 residues. The chain's CDR3 is CASSVDSGGSTGTQYF. The CDR3 coding sequence is TGTGCCAGCAGCGTAGACTCGGGGGGATCCACAGGTACGCAGTATTTT.

The chain is built from TRBV11-2 and TRBJ1-5; D gene unclear. The CDR3 runs 15 residues. The germline CDR1 and CDR2 sequences are SGHAT and FQNNGV. The V end was cut by 2 bases, the J end by 2 bases, with 10 bases between. The CDR3 loop reads CASSLSLAGNQPQHF. CDR3 in DNA: TGTGCCAGCAGCTTATCCCTTGCAGGCAATCAGCCCCAGCATTTT. Filled out from reference TRBV11-2 and TRBJ1-5, the complete variable domain reads EAGVAQSPRYKIIEKRQSVAFWCNPISGHATLYWYQQILGQGPKLLIQFQNNGVVDDSQLPKDRFSAERLKGVDSTLKIQPAKLEDSAVYLCASSLSLAGNQPQHFGDGTRLSIL.

The chain is built from TRBV7-3 and TRBJ2-2; possibly TRBD1 for D (6 bases). Germline-derived CDR1 and CDR2 are SGHTA and FQGTGA. There are 14 residues in the CDR3. V was trimmed by 5 bases and J by 1 base, leaving 8 bases between them. CDR3 bases: TGTGCCAGCAGCGTACAGGGGAACACCGGGGAGCTGTTTTTT. Translated: CASSVQGNTGELFF.

This clone was seen only a few times. The CDR3 coding sequence is TGTGCCAGCAGCTTAGCTACAGGGGGAGCCTCTGGAAACACCATATATTTT. Protein: CASSLATGGASGNTIYF. V gene TRBV13 combines with J gene TRBJ1-3, with TRBD1 matching over 8 bases. V gave up 1 base and J gave up 0 bases; unmatched junction bases: 5. Germline V gene sequence: CDR1 PRHDT, CDR2 FYEKMQ (reference sequence). CDR3 length: 17 amino acids.

The chain combines TRBV30 with TRBJ2-6; 8 bases fit TRBD1. This CDR3 has 16 amino acids. The V and J ends lost 4 bases and 4 bases, in that order; junction bases with no gene match: 9. Germline loops: CDR1 GTSNPN, CDR2 SVGIG (reference sequence). The CDR3 region has the DNA TGTGCCTGGACTGGTCAGGGGGCATCCGGGGCCAACGTCCTGACTTTC. Protein: CAWTGQGASGANVLTF. The entire variable domain, with the rest obtained from reference TRBV30 and TRBJ2-6, is as follows: SQTIHQWPATLVQPVGSPLSLECTVEGTSNPNLYWYRQAAGRGLQLLFYSVGIGQISSEVPQNLSASRPQDRQFILSSKKLLLSDSGFYLCAWTGQGASGANVLTFGAGSRLTVL.

CDR3 residues: CSVGQGTGGELFF. In DNA form, the CDR3 reads TGCAGCGTAGGACAGGGGACCGGCGGGGAGCTGTTTTTT. The chain is built from TRBV29-1 and TRBJ2-2; 9 bases agree with TRBD1. The CDR3 has 13 residues. Losses at the gene ends were 6 bases for V and 7 bases for J; bases not matched to a gene: 6. Germline CDR1 is SQVTM and CDR2 is ANQGSEA.

The chain employs TRBV11-2 and TRBJ1-1; weak D call: TRBD1 (5 bases). The CDR3 extends over 16 amino acids. The germline V and J ends were trimmed by 2 bases and 0 bases, with 13 bases remaining between them. Germline CDR1 reads SGHAT; CDR2 reads FQNNGV. The chain's CDR3 is CASSLRATALNTEAFF. The CDR3 DNA follows: TGTGCCAGCAGCTTAAGGGCGACAGCTTTGAACACTGAAGCTTTCTTT.

V gene TRBV4-2 combines with J gene TRBJ2-7; 9 bases match TRBD1. There are 15 residues in the CDR3. The germline V gene encodes CDR1 LGHNA and CDR2 YNFKEQ. The junction had 5 bases not matched to a gene; V was cut back by 2 bases and J by 3 bases. CDR3 nucleotides: TGTGCCAGCAGCCAACCGGGACAGGGACTCTACGAGCAGTACTTC. Residues: CASSQPGQGLYEQYF.

This sequence joins TRBV12-3 or TRBV12-4 and TRBJ2-7; 7 bases line up with TRBD2. The CDR3 length is 12 residues. The V gene end was trimmed by 6 bases and the J gene end by 3 bases; junction bases not matched to a gene: 2. This CDR3 is CASSWGGYEQYF. CDR3 DNA sequence: TGTGCCAGCAGCTGGGGGGGCTACGAGCAGTACTTC.

This clone was seen more than once but under ten times. This sequence joins TRBV5-5 and TRBJ2-2; perhaps TRBD1 as D (5 bases). The length of the CDR3 is 14 residues. With 4 bases removed from V and 2 bases from J, the gap between germline ends came to 9 bases. Germline loops: CDR1 SGHKS, CDR2 YYEKEE (reference sequence). CDR3 DNA: TGTGCCAGCAGCCCTCAGGGTAACACCGGGGAGCTGTTTTTT. Protein sequence: CASSPQGNTGELFF.

The chain recombines TRBV6-2 or TRBV6-3 with TRBJ1-5; 7 bases are a match to TRBD1. CDR1 is MNHEY, CDR2 SVGEGT, per germline. J gave up 4 bases and V 6 bases, and 9 bases lay outside the gene matches. This CDR3 comprises 15 residues. In nucleotides, the CDR3 is TGTGCCAGCAGCTCCCGTGGACAGGTTAATCAGCCCCAGCATTTT. It specifies CASSSRGQVNQPQHF.

The chain is built from TRBV6-5 and TRBJ1-2, with a tentative D call TRBD1 (5 bases). In germline, CDR1 is MNHEY, CDR2 SVGAGI. The CDR3 extends over 14 amino acids. The ends were cut back, 4 bases at V and 8 bases at J, with 17 bases in the middle. Written as DNA, the CDR3 is TGTGCCAGCAGTTCTTGGGGCAGGGAATACGGCTACACCTTC. Translating gives CASSSWGREYGYTF.

The chain combines TRBV6-5 with TRBJ1-1; D is unresolved. Germline CDR1 is MNHEY and CDR2 is SVGAGI. This CDR3 spans 14 amino acids. Trimming removed 8 bases at V and 0 bases at J, with 13 bases between. The CDR3 nucleotides are TGTGCCAGCCGGGTATCGGTCATGAACACTGAAGCTTTCTTT. Its protein product is CASRVSVMNTEAFF.

The V call is TRBV4-1, the J call TRBJ2-4; possibly TRBD1 for D (6 bases). CDR1 is MGHRA, CDR2 YSYEKL, per germline. Trimming removed 0 bases from V and 5 bases from J, with 11 bases in between. The CDR3 length is 15 residues. The CDR3 nucleotides read TGCGCCAGCAGCCAAGATGTTCGGACAGAAAACATTCAGTACTTC. Amino acid sequence: CASSQDVRTENIQYF.